This passage covers 7 T cell receptor beta chains from one sample sequenced in a study of radiation and T cells in renal cell carcinoma. Some clones are missing from TCRdb's copy, which holds only in-frame ones; the method was immunoSEQ multiplex PCR. The sample records about 130,000 clones, approximately 80% being singletons. Time point specified: blood 2 weeks post-SBRT. The treatment: 15 Gy SBRT to primary tumor, nephrectomy 4 weeks later. The sample was blood, taken from a patient whose treatment included radiotherapy and nephrectomy. The receptors come from a woman aged 60-75 years with renal cell carcinoma.

There are a few counts of this clone. The V gene is TRBV4-1, the J gene TRBJ1-1, with a possible D match to TRBD1 (5 bases). The CDR3 runs to 19 residues. The V gene lost 6 bases and the J gene lost 0 bases, with 26 bases spanning the gap. CDR1 and CDR2 (germline): MGHRA, YSYEKL. CDR3: CASSLGALSSLRLNTEAFF. The CDR3 region has the DNA TGCGCCAGCAGTCTAGGGGCATTAAGTTCCCTCCGTTTGAACACTGAAGCTTTCTTT.

This chain uses TRBV6-6 with TRBJ2-6; D gene unclear. Germline V CDR1 and CDR2: MNHNY, SVGAGI (reference sequence). CDR3 length equals 15 residues. Trimming cost V 4 bases and J 4 bases, with 11 bases left between them. The CDR3 nucleotides are TGTGCCAGCAGTTCCAGACATGCGGGGGCCAACGTCCTGACTTTC. Its protein product is CASSSRHAGANVLTF.

This clone was seen a handful of times. The chain couples TRBV5-6 to TRBJ1-6; D call uncertain. The germline V gene has CDR1 SGHDT and CDR2 YYEEEE. V was trimmed by 0 bases and J by 4 bases, leaving 11 bases between them. The CDR3 loop spans 16 amino acids. The CDR3 protein is CASSLEQMGYNSPLHF. For the CDR3, the DNA is TGTGCCAGCAGCTTGGAACAAATGGGGTATAATTCACCCCTCCACTTT.

The chain carries TRBV28 and TRBJ2-7; the D is unclear. The CDR3 totals 15 residues. Trimming removed 3 bases at V and 2 bases at J, with 14 bases between. Germline V lookup: CDR1 MDHEN, CDR2 SYDVKM. CDR3 sequence: CASSFMGIPPYEQYF. The CDR3 DNA is TGTGCCAGCAGTTTTATGGGGATTCCTCCCTACGAGCAGTACTTC.

The gene calls are TRBV6-5 and TRBJ1-4; D remains unclear. The CDR3 spans 14 residues. The V gene lost 6 bases and the J gene lost 0 bases, with 8 bases spanning the gap. From germline, CDR1 is MNHEY and CDR2 SVGAGI. Here the CDR3 DNA reads TGTGCCAGCAGGACGGTAACAACTAATGAAAAACTGTTTTTT. Its translation is CASRTVTTNEKLFF.

The chain carries TRBV4-2 and TRBJ2-1; 8 bases line up with TRBD2. CDR1 and CDR2 (germline): LGHNA, YNFKEQ. V lost 1 base and J lost 6; bases outside the gene matches: 2. This CDR3 has 14 residues. The CDR3 is CASSQAGLANEQFF. The CDR3 nucleotides are TGTGCCAGCAGCCAAGCCGGACTAGCCAATGAGCAGTTCTTC.

The V gene is TRBV7-9, the J gene TRBJ2-7, with 8 positions matching TRBD1. V was pared by 5 bases and J by 0 bases, with 15 bases of the junction left unmatched. CDR1 and CDR2 (germline): SEHNR, FQNEAQ (reference sequence). The CDR3 consists of 18 residues. The CDR3 here is CASSPFTAGTGSSYEQYF. CDR3 in DNA: TGTGCCAGCAGCCCGTTCACAGCCGGGACAGGAAGCTCCTACGAGCAGTACTTC.